Listed below are T cell receptor beta chains from one sample, sequenced in a study of T cells after yellow fever vaccination. TCRdb called the 5' RACE reads again in MiXCR, with one record for every CDR3 protein. The table has about 350,000 distinct CDR3 sequences, roughly an eighth seen once; the top ten hold more than 3%. The sequences come from CD4+ T cells sorted from PBMCs, collected 15 days after the yellow fever booster vaccination. The source of these receptors is a man aged 18 to 29 who received the YFV17D yellow fever vaccine. Each CDR3 is given with its conserved first and last residue. The order of the fields is D gene, V gene, clone size, J gene, CDR3 protein, CDR3 DNA. The D gene is left open where the match is weak. Not every row has a clone size; where given, it reads once, few, many or a size class.

d_call: TRBD1; v_call: TRBV12-3/TRBV12-4; clone_size: -; j_call: TRBJ2-1; cdr3_aa: CASSRDRTYNEQFF; cdr3_nt: TGTGCCAGCAGCAGGGACAGAACCTACAATGAGCAGTTCTTC
d_call: -; v_call: TRBV4-3; clone_size: few; j_call: TRBJ1-3; cdr3_aa: CASSQDLGRDSGNTIYF; cdr3_nt: TGCGCCAGCAGCCAAGATCTTGGGCGGGACTCTGGAAACACCATATATTTT
d_call: TRBD1; v_call: TRBV18; clone_size: -; j_call: TRBJ2-7; cdr3_aa: CASSPAGTGGIYEQYF; cdr3_nt: TGTGCCAGCTCACCGGCCGGGACAGGGGGGATCTACGAGCAGTACTTC
d_call: -; v_call: TRBV18; clone_size: few; j_call: TRBJ2-4; cdr3_aa: CASSRVGRSLAKNIQYF; cdr3_nt: TGTGCCAGCTCACGAGTCGGACGGAGCCTAGCCAAAAACATTCAGTACTTC
d_call: TRBD2; v_call: TRBV5-1; clone_size: few; j_call: TRBJ2-3; cdr3_aa: CASSLYGGMTDTQYF; cdr3_nt: TGCGCCAGCAGCTTATACGGGGGGATGACAGATACGCAGTATTTT
d_call: -; v_call: TRBV27; clone_size: many; j_call: TRBJ1-6; cdr3_aa: CASMVGSVNSPLHF; cdr3_nt: TGTGCCAGCATGGTGGGCTCTGTTAATTCACCCCTCCACTTT
d_call: -; v_call: TRBV5-1; clone_size: -; j_call: TRBJ2-2; cdr3_aa: CASSPRPGELFF; cdr3_nt: TGCGCCAGCAGCCCCCGTCCCGGGGAGCTGTTTTTT
d_call: TRBD1; v_call: TRBV12-3/TRBV12-4; clone_size: -; j_call: TRBJ1-5; cdr3_aa: CASRITGEGQPQHF; cdr3_nt: TGTGCCAGCAGGATTACAGGGGAGGGTCAGCCCCAGCATTTT
d_call: -; v_call: TRBV4-3; clone_size: few; j_call: TRBJ2-1; cdr3_aa: CASSQEVLANEQFF; cdr3_nt: TGCGCCAGCAGCCAAGAGGTACTAGCAAATGAGCAGTTCTTC
d_call: -; v_call: TRBV21-1; clone_size: many; j_call: TRBJ2-1; cdr3_aa: CASSKPEQFF; cdr3_nt: TGTGCCAGCAGCAAACCGGAACAGTTCTTC
d_call: -; v_call: TRBV4-3; clone_size: many; j_call: TRBJ2-1; cdr3_aa: CASSQEGWGNEQFF; cdr3_nt: TGCGCCAGCAGCCAAGAGGGTTGGGGGAATGAGCAGTTCTTC
d_call: -; v_call: TRBV6-2/TRBV6-3; clone_size: few; j_call: TRBJ2-1; cdr3_aa: CASSRISSYNEQFF; cdr3_nt: TGTGCCAGCAGCCGAATCAGCTCCTACAATGAGCAGTTCTTC
d_call: -; v_call: TRBV5-1; clone_size: -; j_call: TRBJ2-1; cdr3_aa: CASRPEAQGNEQFF; cdr3_nt: TGCGCCAGCAGGCCAGAGGCCCAGGGTAATGAGCAGTTCTTC
d_call: -; v_call: TRBV20-1; clone_size: -; j_call: TRBJ1-5; cdr3_aa: CSARAPGRSNNQPQHF; cdr3_nt: TGCAGTGCTAGAGCCCCGGGACGGAGTAACAATCAGCCCCAGCATTTT
d_call: TRBD2; v_call: TRBV20-1; clone_size: -; j_call: TRBJ2-3; cdr3_aa: CSARLAGGPGDTQYF; cdr3_nt: TGCAGTGCTAGACTAGCGGGGGGGCCGGGAGATACGCAGTATTTT
d_call: -; v_call: TRBV11-2; clone_size: -; j_call: TRBJ2-3; cdr3_aa: CASSPKARSTPDTQYF; cdr3_nt: TGTGCCAGCAGCCCGAAGGCGCGATCCACGCCAGATACGCAGTATTTT
d_call: -; v_call: TRBV20-1; clone_size: -; j_call: TRBJ2-1; cdr3_aa: CSARDPGAHSYNEQFF; cdr3_nt: TGCAGTGCTAGAGATCCGGGGGCCCACTCCTACAATGAGCAGTTCTTC
d_call: TRBD1; v_call: TRBV18; clone_size: -; j_call: TRBJ2-1; cdr3_aa: CASSPRNRQGPRVGNEQFF; cdr3_nt: TGTGCCAGCTCACCCCGAAATAGACAGGGGCCGAGGGTAGGGAATGAGCAGTTCTTC